The clone carrying this T cell receptor (beta chain) was detected once. The V and J ends lost 4 bases and 0 bases, in that order; junction bases with no gene match: 8. CDR1 is SGHNT and CDR2 is YYREEE in the germline V gene (reference sequence). This CDR3 has 16 amino acids. The source of the sample is a study of T cell changes during pregnancy in multiple sclerosis. Sequencing used immunoSEQ multiplex PCR; TCRdb keeps in-frame clones, though not all of them. The sample carries 67,000 or so clones, approximately 92% recorded once. The material sequenced was CD8+ T cells from peripheral blood mononuclear cells, taken in the third trimester of pregnancy. The receptor comes from a female donor in good health, enrolled as a control in a pregnancy study. The chain is built from TRBV5-4 and TRBJ1-1; 8 nucleotides align to TRBD1. The CDR3 sequence is CASSTDRESLNTEAFF. The CDR3 region has the DNA TGTGCCAGCAGCACGGACAGGGAATCCCTGAACACTGAAGCTTTCTTT.